This passage covers 9 T cell receptor beta chains from one sample sequenced in a study of regulatory T cells in long-lasting Graves disease. Assembly of TCR beta libraries relied on iRepertoire HTBI primers together with Arm-PCR of CDR3 regions. TCRdb passed the multiplex PCR reads through MiXCR, listing each CDR3 protein once. This table holds 390,000 or so distinct CDR3 sequences, approximately 25% found once. Sample time point: persistent/refractory GD, antithyroid drugs over 5 years with positive TRAb. RNA extracted from PBMCs served as the sequencing template. Here the sequenced sample was peripheral blood mononuclear cells (PBMCs), taken when the disease was refractory, from a patient treated with antithyroid drugs. These receptors originate from a woman aged 40 to 55 with Graves disease.

Details on this clonotype: One end of the junction is discordant with germline, which a read error may explain. The J gene is TRBJ2-7, the V gene TRBV3-1; 11 nucleotides align to TRBD2. The length of the CDR3 is 14 residues. Germline V CDR1 and CDR2: LGHDT, YNNKEL (reference sequence). CDR3 in DNA: TGTGCCAGCAGGCAAGGTGGACTAGCGGGCGAGCAGTACTTC. Translated: CASRQGGLAGEQYF.

This clonotype was counted at least ten times. The CDR3 sequence is CASSPRGTIHTQYF. The CDR3 nucleotides are TGTGCCAGCAGCCCACGGGGGACTATCCATACCCAGTACTTC. The chain combines TRBV7-3 with TRBJ2-5; 7 nucleotides agree with TRBD2. Germline CDR1 and CDR2: SGHTA and FQGTGA. Trimming cost V 5 bases and J 8 bases; bases outside gene matches: 11. The CDR3 runs to 14 residues.

V usage is TRBV2 and J usage is TRBJ1-1, with D unresolved. Germline V gives CDR1 SNHLY, CDR2 FYNNEI. The CDR3 totals 13 residues. V was shortened by 7 bases and J by 3 bases, with 12 bases between the two germline ends. CDR3 sequence reads: CASTGDVDTEAFF. The CDR3 region has the DNA TGTGCCAGCACTGGGGATGTGGACACTGAAGCTTTCTTT.

The chain couples TRBV7-2 to TRBJ1-4; 7 bases are a match to TRBD1. The germline CDR1 and CDR2 sequences are SGHTA and FQGNSA. V lost 5 bases, J lost 0 bases, and 6 bases stayed unmatched. The CDR3 contains 16 residues. CDR3 sequence: CASSPHRGTTNEKLFF. Written as DNA, the CDR3 is TGTGCCAGCAGCCCCCACAGGGGAACAACTAATGAAAAACTGTTTTTT.

The gene calls are TRBV28 and TRBJ2-7; 7 nucleotides match TRBD1. The germline V gene encodes CDR1 MDHEN and CDR2 SYDVKM. The V gene end was trimmed by 3 bases and the J gene end by 1 base; junction bases not matched to a gene: 9. There are 16 residues in the CDR3. CDR3 sequence: CASSFIGTDRSYEQYF. The DNA of the CDR3 is TGTGCCAGCAGTTTCATTGGGACAGACAGGTCCTACGAGCAGTACTTC.

This clonotype was observed many times. The gene calls are TRBV19 and TRBJ1-5, with 7 bases that match TRBD1. V shed 5 bases, J shed 3 bases, and the junction held 7 bases outside the gene matches. From germline, CDR1 is LNHDA and CDR2 SQIVND (reference sequence). This CDR3 is built from 15 residues. The CDR3 region is CASSYDRAFNQPQHF. CDR3 coding DNA: TGTGCCAGTAGTTACGACAGGGCCTTCAATCAGCCCCAGCATTTT.

This clonotype was picked up many times. For the CDR3, the DNA is TGTGCCAGCAGGATGGACAGGAACACTGAAGCTTTCTTT. Protein sequence: CASRMDRNTEAFF. The rearrangement joins TRBV6-1 to TRBJ1-1, with a tentative D call TRBD1 (6 bases). CDR1 and CDR2 from the germline V gene are MNHNS and SASEGT. The V end was cut by 6 bases, the J end by 1 base, with 9 bases between. This CDR3 spans 13 amino acids.

The table lists this clonotype with many counts. The chain recombines TRBV27 with TRBJ2-2, with 11 bases matching TRBD2. Losses at the gene ends were 11 bases for V and 0 bases for J; bases not matched to a gene: 11. Germline CDR1 and CDR2: MNHEY and SMNVEV (reference sequence). The CDR3 sequence is 17 residues long. The CDR3 DNA reads TGTGCCTCGCCAGGCCGTAGCGGGAGGGCGAACACCGGGGAGCTGTTTTTT. It encodes CASPGRSGRANTGELFF.

The J gene is TRBJ2-5, the V gene TRBV27; D unclear. V shed 2 bases and J shed 4 bases, with 11 bases lying between them. CDR3 length equals 14 residues. Germline values: CDR1 MNHEY, CDR2 SMNVEV (reference sequence). CDR3 protein: CASSLVGLGETQYF. The CDR3 nucleotides read TGTGCCAGCAGTTTAGTAGGGTTAGGAGAGACCCAGTACTTC.